This T cell receptor (beta chain) stems from a study of T cells in Graves' hyperthyroidism and ophthalmopathy. The overall study: Peripheral blood was collected at initial diagnosis, before any treatment. Study findings and constraints: Blood also held most thyroid clonotypes expanded beyond 0.001.

Amplification targeted TCR beta CDR3 regions from RNA transcripts. The HTBI primer set was used in a first-round RT-PCR of the TCR CDR3. TCRdb reprocessed the multiplex PCR reads via MiXCR and lists one record per CDR3 protein. The data contain fewer than 850,000 distinct CDR3 sequences, 15% to 20% of them seen just once; the ten biggest clones take up roughly a sixth. Comments on this clonotype: What it recognizes is unknown.

Aged 18 to 65, the patients had hyperthyroidism that was newly diagnosed and had lasted under 2 months. The PBMCs were sourced from fresh peripheral blood (about 10 ml). The specimen sequenced was blood. This receptor was taken from a man in his fifties with Graves' hyperthyroidism.

This chain's CDR3 is CSARILAGGNNEQFF. The CDR3 DNA sequence: TGCAGTGCTAGAATCCTAGCGGGAGGAAACAATGAGCAGTTCTTC. This chain connects TRBV20-1 to TRBJ2-1, with 11 bases aligning to TRBD2. Germline V gives CDR1 DFQATT, CDR2 SNEGSKA (reference sequence). V gave up 2 bases and J gave up 5 bases; unmatched junction bases: 5. This CDR3 has 15 amino acids.